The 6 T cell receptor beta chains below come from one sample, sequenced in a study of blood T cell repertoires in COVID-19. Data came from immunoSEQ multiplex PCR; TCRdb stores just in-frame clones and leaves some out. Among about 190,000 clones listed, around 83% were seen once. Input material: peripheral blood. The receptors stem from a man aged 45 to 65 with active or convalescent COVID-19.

CDR3 DNA sequence: TGCGCCAGCAGTCTTGGGCCAGGGGGGAGAGAGACCCAGTACTTC. Translated: CASSLGPGGRETQYF. The gene calls are TRBV5-1 and TRBJ2-5; a possible D gene is TRBD1 (7 bases). Per the germline V gene, CDR1 is SGHRS and CDR2 is YFSETQ. V lost 5 bases and J lost 4, with 18 bases in between. The CDR3 loop spans 15 amino acids.

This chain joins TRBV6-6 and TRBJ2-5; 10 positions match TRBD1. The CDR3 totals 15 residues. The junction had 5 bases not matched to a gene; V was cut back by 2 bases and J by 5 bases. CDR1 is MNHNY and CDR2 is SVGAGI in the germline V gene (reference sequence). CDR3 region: CASSYPTGGLETQYF. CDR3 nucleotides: TGTGCCAGCAGTTACCCGACAGGGGGCTTGGAGACCCAGTACTTC.

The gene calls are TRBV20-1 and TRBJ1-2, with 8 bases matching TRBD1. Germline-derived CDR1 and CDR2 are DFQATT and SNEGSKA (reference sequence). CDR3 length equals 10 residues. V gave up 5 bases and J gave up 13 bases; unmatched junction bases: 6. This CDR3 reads CSASRTGFTF. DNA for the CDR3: TGCAGTGCTTCCCGGACAGGGTTCACCTTC.

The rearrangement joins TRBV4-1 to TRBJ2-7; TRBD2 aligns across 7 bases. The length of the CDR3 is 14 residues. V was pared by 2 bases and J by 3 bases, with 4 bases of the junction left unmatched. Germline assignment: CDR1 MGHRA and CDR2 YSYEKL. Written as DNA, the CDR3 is TGCGCCAGCAGCCAACTAGCGGAAGACTACGAGCAGTACTTC. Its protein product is CASSQLAEDYEQYF.

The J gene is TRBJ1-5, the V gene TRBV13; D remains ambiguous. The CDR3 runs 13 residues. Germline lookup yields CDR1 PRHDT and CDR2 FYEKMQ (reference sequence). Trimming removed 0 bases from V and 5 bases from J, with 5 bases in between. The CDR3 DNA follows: TGTGCCAGCAGCTTAGGTCGGGATCAGCCCCAGCATTTT. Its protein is CASSLGRDQPQHF.

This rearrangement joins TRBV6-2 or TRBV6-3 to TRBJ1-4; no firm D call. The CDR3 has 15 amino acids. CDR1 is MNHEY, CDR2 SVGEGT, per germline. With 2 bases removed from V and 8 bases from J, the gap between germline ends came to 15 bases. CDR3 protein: CASSYPTQAGEKLFF. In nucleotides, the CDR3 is TGTGCCAGCAGTTACCCCACGCAGGCGGGAGAAAAACTGTTTTTT.